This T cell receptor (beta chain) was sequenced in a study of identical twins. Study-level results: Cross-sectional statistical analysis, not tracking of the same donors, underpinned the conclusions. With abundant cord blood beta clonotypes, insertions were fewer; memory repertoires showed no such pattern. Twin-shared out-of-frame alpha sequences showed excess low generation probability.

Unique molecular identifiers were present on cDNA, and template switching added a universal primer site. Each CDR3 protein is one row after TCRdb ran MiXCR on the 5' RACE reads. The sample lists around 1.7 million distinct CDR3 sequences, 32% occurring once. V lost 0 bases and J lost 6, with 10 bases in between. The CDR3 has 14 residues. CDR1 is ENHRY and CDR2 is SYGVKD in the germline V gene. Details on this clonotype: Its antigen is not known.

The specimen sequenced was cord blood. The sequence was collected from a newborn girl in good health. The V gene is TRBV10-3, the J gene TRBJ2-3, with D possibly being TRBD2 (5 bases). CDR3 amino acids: CAISESYGLDTQYF. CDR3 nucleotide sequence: TGTGCCATCAGTGAGTCCTACGGACTTGATACGCAGTATTTT.